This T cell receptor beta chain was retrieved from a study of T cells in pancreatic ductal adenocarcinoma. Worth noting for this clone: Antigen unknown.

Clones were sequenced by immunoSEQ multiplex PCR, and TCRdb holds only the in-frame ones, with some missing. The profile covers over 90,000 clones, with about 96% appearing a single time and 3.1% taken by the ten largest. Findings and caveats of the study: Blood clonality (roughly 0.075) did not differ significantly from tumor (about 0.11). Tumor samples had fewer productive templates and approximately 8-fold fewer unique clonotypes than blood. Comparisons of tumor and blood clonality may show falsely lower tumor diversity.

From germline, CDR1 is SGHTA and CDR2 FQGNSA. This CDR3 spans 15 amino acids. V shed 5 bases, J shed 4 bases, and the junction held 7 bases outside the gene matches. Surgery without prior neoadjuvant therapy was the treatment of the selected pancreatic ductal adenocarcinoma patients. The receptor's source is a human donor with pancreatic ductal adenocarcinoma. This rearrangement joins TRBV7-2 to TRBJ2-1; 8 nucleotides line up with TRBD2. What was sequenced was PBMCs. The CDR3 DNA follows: TGTGCCAGCAGCCTAGGACTAGCAATGTACAATGAGCAGTTCTTC. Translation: CASSLGLAMYNEQFF.